Each of the 30 T cell receptor beta chains below was sequenced from the same sample in a study of OX40 agonist ivuxolimab in advanced cancers. TCRdb's table, derived via immunoSEQ multiplex PCR, lists solely in-frame clones and lacks some. This sample has roughly 43,000 clones, with about 91% found just once. The source was CD4+ or CD8+ T cells sorted from blood, collected in a trial of the OX40 agonist ivuxolimab. These receptors were obtained from an adult with an advanced solid tumor such as melanoma, head and neck, liver or kidney cancer.

The rearrangement links TRBV5-4 to TRBJ2-7; TRBD2 aligns across 16 bases. CDR1 SGHNT and CDR2 YYREEE come from the germline V gene (reference sequence). The CDR3 covers 16 residues. Germline trimming cut 4 bases from V and 2 bases from J; bases unmatched to any gene: 3. The CDR3 nucleotides read TGTGCCAGCAGCGCGGGACTAGCGGGAGGGCCCTACGAGCAGTACTTC. Translating it yields CASSAGLAGGPYEQYF.

This chain joins TRBV4-1 and TRBJ2-1; tentatively, D is TRBD1 (6 bases). V lost 4 bases to trimming and J lost 7 bases, with 11 bases between them. This CDR3 contains 13 residues. Germline CDR1 and CDR2: MGHRA and YSYEKL. The CDR3 loop reads CASSLFTGNEQFF. The CDR3 nucleotides read TGCGCCAGCAGCCTCTTCACAGGGAATGAGCAGTTCTTC.

This clone has only one observation. This sequence joins TRBV27 and TRBJ2-3; tentative D call: TRBD2 (6 bases). This CDR3 has 16 residues. The V end lost 0 bases, the J end lost 3 bases, and 13 bases lay between the germline ends. Germline assignment: CDR1 MNHEY and CDR2 SMNVEV (reference sequence). CDR3 nucleotide sequence: TGTGCCAGCAGTTTATCGCCGGGAGCTGGGACAGATACGCAGTATTTT. It yields the protein CASSLSPGAGTDTQYF.

CDR3 amino acids: CASTQQEGRYGYTF. The CDR3 DNA is TGTGCCAGCACCCAACAGGAAGGTCGGTATGGCTACACCTTC. This chain uses TRBV9 with TRBJ1-2; possible D gene TRBD1, 5 bases. Germline loops: CDR1 SGDLS, CDR2 YYNGEE. V was cut by 6 bases and J by 5 bases, with 17 bases left in between. The length of the CDR3 is 14 residues. The complete variable domain, with remaining parts taken from reference TRBV9 and TRBJ1-2, reads DSGVTQTPKHLITATGQRVTLRCSPRSGDLSVYWYQQSLDQGLQFLIQYYNGEERAKGNILERFSAQQFPDLHSELNLSSLELGDSALYFCASTQQEGRYGYTFGSGTRLTVV.

About this clone itself: This clone may be a read error of a much larger clone one base away. The chain carries TRBV7-6 and TRBJ1-5; no clear D gene. This CDR3 has 13 residues. The V gene's germline CDR1 is SGHVS and CDR2 FNYEAQ. In DNA, the CDR3 is TGTGCCAGCAGCTACCAGCCTAATCAGTCCCAGCATTTT. Translation: CASSYQPNQSQHF.

The chain uses TRBV10-3 and TRBJ2-5; no clear D gene. The CDR3 loop spans 11 amino acids. With 3 bases removed from V and 5 bases from J, the gap between germline ends came to 4 bases. Germline-derived CDR1 and CDR2 are ENHRY and SYGVKD. The CDR3 nucleotides read TGTGCCATCAGTGAAGGTGAGACCCAGTACTTC. Translating it yields CAISEGETQYF.

This sequence joins TRBV7-9 and TRBJ2-1; no clear D. Per the germline V gene, CDR1 is SEHNR and CDR2 is FQNEAQ (reference sequence). This CDR3 has 10 residues. V lost 3 bases, J lost 6 bases, and 0 bases lay in between. The CDR3 bases are TGTGCCAGCAGCTTCAATGAGCAGTTCTTC. It codes for CASSFNEQFF.

J is TRBJ2-7 and V is TRBV6-1, with D perhaps TRBD1 or TRBD2 (6 bases each). In germline, CDR1 is MNHNS, CDR2 SASEGT. The CDR3 is 15 amino acids. The V end was cut by 1 base, the J end by 2 bases, with 12 bases between. DNA for the CDR3: TGTGCCAGCAGTGAAGTAGGGGGAGGACCCTACGAGCAGTACTTC. It encodes CASSEVGGGPYEQYF.

The rearrangement links TRBV4-1 to TRBJ1-5; no definite D call. This CDR3 is built from 18 residues. Between the trimmed V and J ends, which lost 1 base and 0 bases, there was a span of 16 bases. The germline gives CDR1 MGHRA, CDR2 YSYEKL. The CDR3 protein is CASSQVPAGVYSNQPQHF. The CDR3 nucleotides read TGCGCCAGCAGCCAAGTGCCGGCTGGAGTCTATAGCAATCAGCCCCAGCATTTT.

The V and J genes are TRBV5-4 and TRBJ2-2; 10 bases agree with TRBD2. V trimming: 4 bases; J trimming: 4 bases; junction bases outside the gene matches: 10. This CDR3 region has 17 residues. Germline lookup yields CDR1 SGHNT and CDR2 YYREEE (reference sequence). The DNA of the CDR3 is TGTGCCAGCAGCCTCGCTAGCGGGGGCCTGGTCACCGGGGAGCTGTTTTTT. It encodes CASSLASGGLVTGELFF. The full variable domain, with the rest looked up from reference TRBV5-4 and TRBJ2-2, is ETGVTQSPTHLIKTRGQQVTLRCSSQSGHNTVSWYQQALGQGPQFIFQYYREEENGRGNFPPRFSGLQFPNYSSELNVNALELDDSALYLCASSLASGGLVTGELFFGEGSRLTVL.

This chain links TRBV27 with TRBJ1-5; D is possibly TRBD1 (5 bases). Germline CDR1 reads MNHEY; CDR2 reads SMNVEV (reference sequence). V lost 5 bases and J lost 1, with 15 bases in between. The length of the CDR3 is 16 residues. Written as DNA, the CDR3 is TGTGCCAGCAGTCGAGGGGCCTCGGGGAGCAATCAGCCCCAGCATTTT. It codes for CASSRGASGSNQPQHF.

The CDR3 is CASSLDRSYEQYV. As DNA, the CDR3 is TGTGCCAGCAGCTTGGACAGGAGTTACGAGCAGTACGTC. The chain combines TRBV5-5 with TRBJ2-7, with D possibly matching TRBD1 (5 bases). CDR3 length: 13 residues. From germline, CDR1 is SGHKS and CDR2 YYEKEE (reference sequence). Between the trimmed V and J ends, which lost 0 bases and 4 bases, there was a span of 8 bases.

This chain connects TRBV9 to TRBJ1-1, with D perhaps TRBD1 (5 bases). Germline V gene lookup returns CDR1 SGDLS and CDR2 YYNGEE. This CDR3 has 15 residues. The germline V and J ends were trimmed by 3 bases and 0 bases, with 12 bases remaining between them. The DNA of the CDR3 is TGTGCCAGCAGCGAGGCGGGACGGCTGAACACTGAAGCTTTCTTT. Encoded protein: CASSEAGRLNTEAFF.

The chain uses TRBV27 and TRBJ2-3; D is perhaps TRBD2 (5 bases). The ends were cut back, 3 bases at V and 0 bases at J, with 13 bases in the middle. The V gene's germline CDR1 is MNHEY and CDR2 SMNVEV (reference sequence). The CDR3 runs to 16 residues. The CDR3 DNA reads as TGTGCCAGCAGTTTGCCCAGCGGATCTAGCACAGATACGCAGTATTTT. Translating it yields CASSLPSGSSTDTQYF.

The V gene is TRBV27, the J gene TRBJ1-6, with D perhaps matching TRBD1 (5 bases). Trimming stripped 6 bases from V and 7 bases from J, with 16 bases between. Germline CDR1 MNHEY, CDR2 SMNVEV (reference sequence). CDR3 length equals 15 residues. DNA for the CDR3: TGTGCCAGCAGCCCCGGGACGGTGGAGAATTCACCCCTCCACTTT. Translated, it gives CASSPGTVENSPLHF.

V and J are TRBV5-1 and TRBJ2-1; D gene uncertain. In germline, CDR1 is SGHRS, CDR2 YFSETQ. The V end lost 3 bases, the J end lost 10 bases, and 11 bases lay between the germline ends. The CDR3 runs to 12 residues. DNA of the CDR3: TGCGCCAGCAGCTCGGGTCGGATGGAGCAGTTCTTC. Its translation: CASSSGRMEQFF.

The genes are TRBV2 and TRBJ1-3; D is possibly TRBD1 (5 bases). The CDR3 extends over 14 amino acids. Germline values: CDR1 SNHLY, CDR2 FYNNEI. V lost 4 bases and J 2 bases, leaving 9 bases between the germline ends. This CDR3 reads CASSVRGPGNTIYF. For the CDR3, the DNA is TGTGCCAGCAGTGTAAGGGGCCCTGGAAACACCATATATTTT.

The V call is TRBV4-1, the J call TRBJ2-7; 8 bases map to TRBD1. The CDR3 extends over 18 amino acids. Germline trimming cut 0 bases from V and 3 bases from J; bases unmatched to any gene: 13. CDR1 and CDR2 (germline): MGHRA, YSYEKL. Here the CDR3 reads CASSQEDVGQGANYEQYV. The DNA of the CDR3 is TGCGCCAGCAGCCAAGAGGATGTGGGTCAGGGGGCCAACTACGAGCAGTACGTC.

The chain combines TRBV9 with TRBJ1-2; 11 bases line up with TRBD1. This CDR3 has 17 residues. From germline, CDR1 is SGDLS and CDR2 YYNGEE. Germline trimming cut 5 bases from V and 2 bases from J; bases unmatched to any gene: 11. The CDR3 nucleotides read TGTGCCAGCAGAGAGGGGACAGGGGGTTTAGTAAACTATGGCTACACCTTC. It encodes CASREGTGGLVNYGYTF.

This chain joins TRBV11-2 and TRBJ2-1; TRBD2 might be the D (6 bases). V gave up 5 bases and J gave up 0 bases, with 14 bases separating them. The CDR3 has 16 amino acids. Germline values: CDR1 SGHAT, CDR2 FQNNGV. This chain's CDR3 is CASSPTSLGSYNEQFF. The CDR3 DNA follows: TGTGCCAGCAGCCCCACTAGCTTGGGCTCCTACAATGAGCAGTTCTTC.

V usage is TRBV6-5 and J usage is TRBJ1-1; possible D gene TRBD1, 5 bases. V was shortened by 5 bases and J by 4 bases, with 14 bases between the two germline ends. The CDR3 covers 14 residues. CDR1 and CDR2 from the germline V gene are MNHEY and SVGAGI. Here the CDR3 DNA reads TGTGCCAGCAGTAGCGGTGGGGGTGGCACTGAAGCTTTCTTT. It is translated as CASSSGGGGTEAFF.

The chain joins TRBV21-1 to TRBJ2-7; TRBD1 is the table's D call and was not checked against the DNA. TRBV21-1 is a documented pseudogene. The CDR3 consists of 12 residues. Here the CDR3 DNA reads TGTGCCAGCAGCACCAATAGGGGCGAGCAGTACTTC. Translation gives CASSTNRGEQYF.

The rearrangement uses TRBV19 and TRBJ1-5; D is ambiguous. The CDR3 length is 15 residues. Trimming removed 3 bases at V and 2 bases at J, with 11 bases between. Germline V gene lookup returns CDR1 LNHDA and CDR2 SQIVND (reference sequence). The CDR3 DNA is TGTGCCAGTAGTATCTGGGAGAAGGGCAATCAGCCCCAGCATTTT. Its protein product is CASSIWEKGNQPQHF.

V gene TRBV11-2 combines with J gene TRBJ1-4, with D perhaps matching TRBD1 (5 bases). Trimming took off 1 base at V and 7 bases at J, with 10 bases between the two ends. Germline V CDR1 and CDR2: SGHAT, FQNNGV. This CDR3 is built from 14 residues. Here the CDR3 reads CASSLAGTGEKLFF. Written as DNA, the CDR3 is TGTGCCAGCAGCTTAGCCGGGACCGGTGAAAAACTGTTTTTT. The whole variable domain, filled in from reference TRBV11-2 and TRBJ1-4, reads EAGVAQSPRYKIIEKRQSVAFWCNPISGHATLYWYQQILGQGPKLLIQFQNNGVVDDSQLPKDRFSAERLKGVDSTLKIQPAKLEDSAVYLCASSLAGTGEKLFFGSGTQLSVL.

This clone appeared a few times. The V and J genes are TRBV11-1 and TRBJ1-6; 10 bases are a match to TRBD1. Per the germline V gene, CDR1 is SGHAT and CDR2 is FQDESV (reference sequence). The CDR3 has 14 residues. With V trimmed by 6 bases and J by 13 bases, 9 bases remained unmatched. The DNA of the CDR3 is TGTGCCAGCAGGTCCGGGACAGGGGTCGCTCCCCTCCACTTT. This translates into CASRSGTGVAPLHF.

This chain joins TRBV4-1 and TRBJ2-7, with TRBD2 matching over 11 bases. The CDR3 totals 16 residues. Unmatched junction bases numbered 8, after V lost 4 bases and J lost 3 bases. In germline, CDR1 is MGHRA, CDR2 YSYEKL. CDR3 residues: CASSPRTTSGGYEQYV. Here the CDR3 DNA reads TGCGCCAGCAGCCCCCGTACCACTAGCGGGGGCTACGAGCAGTACGTC.

The J gene is TRBJ1-2, the V gene TRBV4-3, with 10 bases matching TRBD1. With 0 bases clipped from V and 8 bases from J, the junction kept 12 bases outside the gene matches. This CDR3 comprises 17 residues. Germline CDR1 reads LGHNA; CDR2 reads YSLEER. The chain's CDR3 is CASSQDLPLGTGDGYTF. CDR3 DNA: TGCGCCAGCAGCCAAGATCTCCCGTTAGGGACAGGGGACGGCTACACCTTC.

This chain links TRBV5-4 with TRBJ1-4; D is unresolved. The length of the CDR3 is 15 residues. Per the germline V gene, CDR1 is SGHNT and CDR2 is YYREEE (reference sequence). Trimming removed 3 bases at V and 5 bases at J, with 14 bases between. This chain's CDR3 is CASSSLPGGNEKLFF. The CDR3 DNA reads as TGTGCCAGCAGCTCCCTTCCAGGAGGGAATGAAAAACTGTTTTTT. Using reference TRBV5-4 and TRBJ1-4 for the parts outside the CDR3, the full variable domain is ETGVTQSPTHLIKTRGQQVTLRCSSQSGHNTVSWYQQALGQGPQFIFQYYREEENGRGNFPPRFSGLQFPNYSSELNVNALELDDSALYLCASSSLPGGNEKLFFGSGTQLSVL.

The CDR3 bases are TGTGCCAGCAGTCCACAGGGGGCCTATGAGCAGTTCTTC. Its protein is CASSPQGAYEQFF. The rearrangement uses TRBV5-8 and TRBJ2-1; TRBD1 agrees at 9 bases. With 5 bases clipped from V and 8 bases from J, the junction kept 5 bases outside the gene matches. CDR1 is SGHTS, CDR2 YDEGEE, per germline. This CDR3 spans 13 amino acids. Drawing the rest from reference TRBV5-8 and TRBJ2-1, the complete variable domain is EAGVTQSPTHLIKTRGQQATLRCSPISGHTSVYWYQQALGLGLQFLLWYDEGEERNRGNFPPRFSGRQFPNYSSELNVNALELEDSALYLCASSPQGAYEQFFGPGTRLTVL.

This sequence joins TRBV13 and TRBJ1-2; the match to TRBD1 covers 10 bases. The junction had 12 bases not matched to a gene; V was cut back by 5 bases and J by 6 bases. In germline, CDR1 is PRHDT, CDR2 FYEKMQ (reference sequence). The CDR3 length is 16 residues. The CDR3 is CASSGRQGAFSDGYTF. CDR3 sequence (DNA): TGTGCCAGCAGCGGGAGACAGGGGGCGTTTTCGGATGGCTACACCTTC.